Many counts were recorded for the clone carrying this TCR beta chain. V was pared by 5 bases and J by 7 bases, with 11 bases between. This CDR3 has 12 amino acids. Germline V gene lookup returns CDR1 DFQATT and CDR2 SNEGSKA (reference sequence). Time point meaning: newly diagnosed GD, antithyroid drugs for less than 3 months. RNA extracted from PBMCs served as the sequencing template. Both iRepertoire HTBI primers and Arm-PCR of CDR3 regions were used to build the TCR beta libraries. TCRdb re-derived calls from the multiplex PCR reads in MiXCR, one entry per CDR3 protein. The sample lists 250,000 to 300,000 distinct CDR3 sequences, 15% to 20% occurring once. The entry originates in a study of regulatory T cells in long-lasting Graves disease. These data were also reused for a study on T cells in Graves' hyperthyroidism and ophthalmopathy. From that report: Recently diagnosed hyperthyroidism of less than 2 months' duration affected patients aged 18 to 65. The model made its ophthalmopathy prediction, and onset followed a median about 6.8 months later.

The gene calls are TRBV20-1 and TRBJ1-4; D call uncertain. This TCR was recovered from a young woman with Graves disease. Material: peripheral blood mononuclear cells (PBMCs), obtained at new diagnosis, from a patient treated with antithyroid drugs. In DNA form, the CDR3 reads TGCAGTGCTGAACGGAAGGCTGAAAAACTGTTTTTT. It yields the protein CSAERKAEKLFF.